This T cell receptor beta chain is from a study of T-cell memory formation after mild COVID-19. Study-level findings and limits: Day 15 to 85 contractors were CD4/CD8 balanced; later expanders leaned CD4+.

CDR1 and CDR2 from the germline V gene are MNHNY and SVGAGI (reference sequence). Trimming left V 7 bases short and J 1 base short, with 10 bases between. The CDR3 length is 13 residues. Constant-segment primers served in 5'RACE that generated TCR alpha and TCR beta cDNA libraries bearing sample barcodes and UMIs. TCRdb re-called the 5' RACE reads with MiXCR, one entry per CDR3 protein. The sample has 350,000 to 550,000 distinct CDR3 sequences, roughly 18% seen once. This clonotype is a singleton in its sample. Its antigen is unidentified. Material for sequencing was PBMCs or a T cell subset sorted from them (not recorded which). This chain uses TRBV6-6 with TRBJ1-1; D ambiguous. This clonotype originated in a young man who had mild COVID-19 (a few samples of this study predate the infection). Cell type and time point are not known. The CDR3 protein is CASKWERNTEAFF. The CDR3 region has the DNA TGTGCCAGCAAGTGGGAGAGGAACACTGAAGCTTTCTTT.